This T cell receptor beta chain emerged from a study of blood T cell repertoires in COVID-19. Only one count was recorded for this clone. Germline CDR1 and CDR2: SGDLS and YYNGEE. The CDR3 consists of 12 residues. Trimming cost V 4 bases and J 3 bases, with 8 bases left between them. Libraries were prepared by immunoSEQ multiplex PCR; TCRdb keeps only in-frame clonotypes and omits some of them. The sample has about 50,000 clones; roughly 84% are singletons. Material for sequencing was peripheral blood. The chain links TRBV9 to TRBJ2-7; D unresolved. This TCR came from a human donor with active COVID-19. The donor label of this sample is uncertain. CDR3 sequence reads: CASSSTDYEQYF. DNA of the CDR3: TGTGCCAGCAGCTCTACCGACTACGAGCAGTACTTC.